The T cell receptor beta chain described here comes from a study of T cell repertoires in cytomegalovirus infection. A single record per CDR3 protein comes from TCRdb applying MiXCR to the reads. The table shows about 490,000 distinct CDR3 sequences, with approximately 10% occurring only once. This clonotype was seen more than once but under ten times. CDR1 and CDR2 from the germline V gene are LGHDT and YNNKEL (reference sequence). The CDR3 is 14 residues long. Trimming removed 3 bases from V and 1 base from J, with 10 bases in between. This clonotype was obtained from a human donor in good health (CMV status not recorded). Some clones in this sample may be carry-over from other donors' samples. The chain recombines TRBV3-1 with TRBJ2-7; D remains ambiguous. The sample consisted of PBMCs. CDR3 amino acids: CASSQAGPSYEQYF. For the CDR3, the DNA is TGTGCCAGCAGCCAGGCAGGCCCATCCTACGAGCAGTACTTC.